Below, 7 T cell receptor beta chains from the same sample are listed, as sequenced in a study of blood T cell repertoires in COVID-19 (dated by TCRdb to about 2020). Libraries were constructed by the immunoSEQ multiplex PCR assay. Held by TCRdb, this immuneACCESS table contains in-frame sequences only and omits some clones. Under half of the omission traces to an unresolved V gene where checked; the cause of the rest is unknown. The sample has about 80,000 clones on record, 82% of them singletons. The ten most abundant clones make up about a fifth of the sample. Sample: peripheral blood. The receptors derive from a human donor in a cohort sampled during active COVID-19.

This sequence joins TRBV18 and TRBJ2-3; 9 nucleotides agree with TRBD1. The CDR3 sequence is 15 residues long. J gave up 4 bases and V 3 bases, and 5 bases lay outside the gene matches. Germline V gene sequence: CDR1 KGHSH, CDR2 LQKENI. The CDR3: CASSPDRGGSDTQYF. The CDR3 DNA sequence: TGTGCCAGCTCACCGGACAGGGGAGGATCAGATACGCAGTATTTT.

V gene TRBV2 combines with J gene TRBJ2-5; 12 bases align to TRBD2. The germline CDR1 and CDR2 sequences are SNHLY and FYNNEI. There are 17 residues in the CDR3. The V segment lost 6 bases and the J segment 0 bases; nucleotides outside the gene matches: 8. The CDR3 DNA sequence: TGTGCCAGCAGAAAACCGACTAGCGGGGGCTACCAAGAGACCCAGTACTTC. This encodes CASRKPTSGGYQETQYF.

With regard to this clone: Mismatch with germline at one junction end may stem from a read error. The gene calls are TRBV14 and TRBJ2-5; 7 bases map to TRBD1. Germline V lookup: CDR1 SGHDN, CDR2 FVKESK. There are 14 residues in the CDR3. The CDR3 loop reads CASSQGQAQETQYF. CDR3 in DNA: TGTGCCAGCAGTCAAGGACAGGCCCAAGAGACCCAGTACTTC.

The chain carries TRBV28 and TRBJ2-7; TRBD1 agrees at 9 bases. V gave up 7 bases and J gave up 3 bases; unmatched junction bases: 10. The V gene's germline CDR1 is MDHEN and CDR2 SYDVKM. CDR3 length equals 15 residues. The CDR3 reads CASIPGQGKSYEQYF. In DNA form, the CDR3 reads TGTGCCAGCATCCCAGGACAGGGGAAAAGCTACGAGCAGTACTTC.

V usage is TRBV18 and J usage is TRBJ2-5, with a tentative D call TRBD2 (6 bases). Germline V gene sequence: CDR1 KGHSH, CDR2 LQKENI. The CDR3 has 11 residues. With 5 bases removed from V and 5 bases from J, the gap between germline ends came to 6 bases. CDR3 in amino acids: CASSGRETQYF. The CDR3, as DNA: TGTGCCAGCTCAGGGAGGGAGACCCAGTACTTC.

This chain joins TRBV29-1 and TRBJ2-1; D possibly corresponds to TRBD1 (6 bases). The CDR3 extends over 13 amino acids. V lost 5 bases, J lost 0 bases, and 8 bases lay in between. The V gene's germline CDR1 is SQVTM and CDR2 ANQGSEA. The DNA for the CDR3 is TGCAGCGTTAGGACAGACTCCTACAATGAGCAGTTCTTC. Its protein product is CSVRTDSYNEQFF.

CDR3 nucleotides: TGCGCCAGCAGCCAAGACGCCGGGGGCACAGATACGCAGTATTTT. Residues: CASSQDAGGTDTQYF. The chain carries TRBV4-1 and TRBJ2-3; perhaps TRBD2 as D (5 bases). The CDR3 runs 15 residues. Looked up from germline, CDR1 is MGHRA and CDR2 is YSYEKL. V shed 0 bases and J shed 1 base, with 8 bases lying between them.